This TCR beta chain derives from a study of OX40 agonist ivuxolimab in advanced cancers. The method was immunoSEQ multiplex PCR; TCRdb's version includes in-frame clones alone and lacks a portion of them. The sample has some 90,000 clones; roughly 90% are singletons. Comments on this clone: Its antigen is undetermined.

Study-wide results and caveats: More expanded clones were found, on average, in CD8+ than in CD4+ T cells.

This sequence was found in an adult with an advanced solid tumor such as melanoma, head and neck, liver or kidney cancer. Source: CD4+ or CD8+ T cells sorted from blood, taken in a trial of the OX40 agonist ivuxolimab.

Here the CDR3 DNA reads TGTGCCACCAGTAACTCTGGAAACACCATATATTTT. Its translation: CATSNSGNTIYF. V and J are TRBV19 and TRBJ1-3; D unresolved. Germline CDR1 is LNHDA and CDR2 is SQIVND (reference sequence). V shed 10 bases and J shed 0 bases, with 7 bases lying between them. The CDR3 is 12 amino acids. Based on the CDR3 plus reference TRBV19 and TRBJ1-3, the full variable domain is DGGITQSPKYLFRKEGQNVTLSCEQNLNHDAMYWYRQDPGQGLRLIYYSQIVNDFQKGDIAEGYSVSREKKESFPLTVTSAQKNPTAFYLCATSNSGNTIYFGEGSWLTVV.